The 21 T cell receptor beta chains given below trace back to one sample, sequenced in a study of blood T cell repertoires in COVID-19. The data were produced by immunoSEQ multiplex PCR, yet TCRdb's version contains in-frame clones alone and is incomplete. The sample consists of 200,000 to 300,000 clones, under 85% of them appearing once. What was sequenced was peripheral blood. These TCRs come from a human donor in a cohort sampled during active COVID-19.

A few counts support this clone. The V gene is TRBV5-1, the J gene TRBJ2-1, with 9 bases lining up with TRBD2. The CDR3 extends over 15 amino acids. The V gene end was trimmed by 3 bases and the J gene end by 4 bases; junction bases not matched to a gene: 5. The germline V gene has CDR1 SGHRS and CDR2 YFSETQ. CDR3 loop: CASSSASGNYNEQFF. The CDR3, as DNA: TGCGCCAGCAGCTCCGCTAGCGGGAATTACAATGAGCAGTTCTTC. Drawing the rest from reference TRBV5-1 and TRBJ2-1, the complete variable domain is KAGVTQTPRYLIKTRGQQVTLSCSPISGHRSVSWYQQTPGQGLQFLFEYFSETQRNKGNFPGRFSGRQFSNSRSEMNVSTLELGDSALYLCASSSASGNYNEQFFGPGTRLTVL.

Regarding this clone: One end of the junction does not line up with germline, which may come from a read error. This chain uses TRBV24-1 with TRBJ2-1; 8 positions match TRBD2. CDR3 size: 14 residues. In germline, CDR1 is KGHDR, CDR2 SFDVKD. Here the CDR3 reads CASSGASGPNEQFF. Written as DNA, the CDR3 is TGTGCCTCCAGCGGGGCTAGCGGGCCAAATGAGCAGTTCTTC.

The table lists this clone with many counts. The V and J genes are TRBV11-2 and TRBJ2-1; a weak D match, TRBD2 (5 bases). Germline V gene lookup returns CDR1 SGHAT and CDR2 FQNNGV. There are 15 residues in the CDR3. V shed 4 bases and J shed 7 bases, with 17 bases lying between them. The CDR3 sequence: CASSSPNRGSNEQFF. The CDR3 DNA reads as TGTGCCAGCAGCTCTCCGAACCGGGGTTCAAATGAGCAGTTCTTC. The full variable domain, in which reference TRBV11-2 and TRBJ2-1 provide the parts outside the CDR3, is EAGVAQSPRYKIIEKRQSVAFWCNPISGHATLYWYQQILGQGPKLLIQFQNNGVVDDSQLPKDRFSAERLKGVDSTLKIQPAKLEDSAVYLCASSSPNRGSNEQFFGPGTRLTVL.

This clone was seen many times. The rearrangement uses TRBV11-2 and TRBJ2-5; weak D call: TRBD1 (6 bases). Germline CDR1 and CDR2: SGHAT and FQNNGV. The CDR3 covers 12 residues. The CDR3 sequence: CASQGLTETQYF. The CDR3 DNA sequence: TGTGCGAGCCAGGGGCTAACGGAGACCCAGTACTTC.

The chain has TRBV18 and TRBJ2-7, with TRBD1 as a possible D gene (6 bases). The ends were cut back, 2 bases at V and 3 bases at J, with 14 bases in the middle. CDR3 length equals 15 residues. Germline V gives CDR1 KGHSH, CDR2 LQKENI. The CDR3: CASSPGGGQNYEQYF. DNA of the CDR3: TGTGCCAGCTCACCAGGCGGCGGACAGAACTACGAGCAGTACTTC. The full variable domain, in which reference TRBV18 and TRBJ2-7 provide the parts outside the CDR3, is NAGVMQNPRHLVRRRGQEARLRCSPMKGHSHVYWYRQLPEEGLKFMVYLQKENIIDESGMPKERFSAEFPKEGPSILRIQQVVRGDSAAYFCASSPGGGQNYEQYFGPGTRLTVT.

The rearrangement links TRBV5-1 to TRBJ2-3, with D perhaps matching TRBD1 (5 bases). Germline CDR1 is SGHRS and CDR2 is YFSETQ. The CDR3 loop spans 12 amino acids. The V end lost 4 bases, the J end lost 5 bases, and 8 bases lay between the germline ends. The DNA for the CDR3 is TGCGCCAGCAGCGAAGACAGAGATACGCAGTATTTT. It specifies CASSEDRDTQYF.

The rearrangement links TRBV10-3 to TRBJ2-2; 11 bases are shared with TRBD2. Germline V CDR1 and CDR2: ENHRY, SYGVKD. With 10 bases clipped from V and 4 bases from J, the junction kept 17 bases outside the gene matches. The CDR3 spans 18 residues. Here the CDR3 reads CASLTGTSGPLGTGELFF. In DNA form, the CDR3 reads TGTGCCAGCCTTACCGGGACTAGCGGACCACTGGGCACCGGGGAGCTGTTTTTT.

This clone showed up just once. The chain couples TRBV7-2 to TRBJ2-2, with a weak D call TRBD1 (6 bases). CDR3 length equals 14 residues. The germline CDR1 and CDR2 sequences are SGHTA and FQGNSA. Trimming removed 5 bases from V and 5 bases from J, with 12 bases in between. The CDR3 region has the DNA TGTGCCAGCAGCCTGGGGGCTGGTACCGGGGAGCTGTTTTTT. Amino acids: CASSLGAGTGELFF.

The chain employs TRBV28 and TRBJ2-5; 8 nucleotides match TRBD2. The germline V gene encodes CDR1 MDHEN and CDR2 SYDVKM. This CDR3 has 17 residues. Trimming at V came to 2 bases and at J to 5 bases, leaving 13 bases not matched to a gene. This chain's CDR3 is CASSLPLAGRGRETQYF. For the CDR3, the DNA is TGTGCCAGCAGTTTACCCCTAGCGGGCCGGGGCCGGGAGACCCAGTACTTC.

The chain joins TRBV5-1 to TRBJ2-2; D remains unclear. Germline CDR1 and CDR2: SGHRS and YFSETQ. The length of the CDR3 is 15 residues. V was clipped by 1 base and J by 0 bases, with 7 bases between them. The CDR3 protein is CASSLNIANTGELFF. The CDR3 DNA follows: TGCGCCAGCAGCTTGAACATCGCGAACACCGGGGAGCTGTTTTTT.

The rearrangement uses TRBV5-1 and TRBJ2-7; D possibly corresponds to TRBD2 (6 bases). CDR3 length: 15 amino acids. CDR1 SGHRS and CDR2 YFSETQ come from the germline V gene. V lost 0 bases, J lost 6 bases, and 16 bases lay in between. CDR3 DNA sequence: TGCGCCAGCAGCTTGGCCACGGGAGCAACACCCGAGCAGTACTTC. Translated: CASSLATGATPEQYF.

V usage is TRBV18 and J usage is TRBJ1-2; no firm D call. Trimming pared 3 bases from V and 3 bases from J, leaving 11 bases between. The CDR3 contains 14 residues. Germline-derived CDR1 and CDR2 are KGHSH and LQKENI. The CDR3 region is CASSPRRGDYGYTF. The DNA of the CDR3 is TGTGCCAGCTCACCGAGACGGGGAGACTATGGCTACACCTTC.

The chain joins TRBV7-9 to TRBJ1-2; 7 bases match TRBD1. In germline, CDR1 is SEHNR, CDR2 FQNEAQ (reference sequence). CDR3 size: 14 residues. The CDR3 DNA sequence: TGTGCTTTTTCGAGCGGACAGGCACCTGATGGCTACACCTTC. It yields the protein CAFSSGQAPDGYTF.

Here the CDR3 reads CASSLDAGMNTEAFF. The CDR3 DNA reads TGTGCCAGCAGCTTAGACGCAGGGATGAACACTGAAGCTTTCTTT. The V call is TRBV11-2, the J call TRBJ1-1; a weak D match, TRBD1 (5 bases). V lost 0 bases and J lost 0, with 8 bases in between. Looked up from germline, CDR1 is SGHAT and CDR2 is FQNNGV. This CDR3 region has 15 residues.

The chain recombines TRBV28 with TRBJ1-4, with D unresolved. The CDR3 has 12 amino acids. Germline CDR1 and CDR2: MDHEN and SYDVKM. Between the trimmed V and J ends, which lost 6 bases and 8 bases, there was a span of 10 bases. The CDR3, as DNA: TGTGCCAGCAGCCCCAGCGAAGAAAAACTGTTTTTT. Translation: CASSPSEEKLFF.

The V and J genes are TRBV6-5 and TRBJ1-2, with 7 bases aligning to TRBD1. The ends lost 5 bases at V and 6 bases at J; junction bases unmatched: 12. The germline CDR1 and CDR2 sequences are MNHEY and SVGAGI. The CDR3 consists of 15 residues. CDR3 sequence: CASSKSGTERDGYTF. CDR3 DNA: TGTGCCAGCAGTAAGTCCGGGACAGAGCGTGATGGCTACACCTTC.

V and J are TRBV23-1 and TRBJ2-7; 8 bases line up with TRBD2. TRBV23-1 is recorded as an ORF, its role being uncertain. This CDR3 is built from 14 residues. V lost 3 bases and J lost 3; bases outside the gene matches: 4. The CDR3 reads CASSHRRGDYEQYF. The CDR3 region has the DNA TGCGCCAGCAGTCACAGGCGGGGGGACTACGAGCAGTACTTC.

The V call is TRBV5-1, the J call TRBJ1-1; no definite D call. Germline-derived CDR1 and CDR2 are SGHRS and YFSETQ. V dropped 0 bases and J dropped 7 bases, with 16 bases sitting between them. CDR3 length equals 15 residues. CDR3 loop: CASSLDAISILEAFF. The DNA of the CDR3 is TGCGCCAGCAGCTTGGATGCAATTAGTATCCTTGAAGCTTTCTTT.

The chain couples TRBV9 to TRBJ1-1; 7 bases are a match to TRBD1. Germline CDR1 SGDLS, CDR2 YYNGEE. The J segment lost 5 bases and the V segment lost 4 bases, leaving 11 bases of the junction unmatched. This CDR3 has 15 amino acids. The CDR3 is CASSPKTGRGTEAFF. CDR3 nucleotide sequence: TGTGCCAGCAGCCCGAAGACAGGGCGGGGAACTGAAGCTTTCTTT. Filled out from reference TRBV9 and TRBJ1-1, the complete variable domain reads DSGVTQTPKHLITATGQRVTLRCSPRSGDLSVYWYQQSLDQGLQFLIQYYNGEERAKGNILERFSAQQFPDLHSELNLSSLELGDSALYFCASSPKTGRGTEAFFGQGTRLTVV.

This chain joins TRBV28 and TRBJ2-2; 10 bases align to TRBD2. J lost 4 bases, V lost 4 bases, and 15 bases had no gene match. Germline assignment: CDR1 MDHEN and CDR2 SYDVKM. CDR3 size: 19 residues. Written as DNA, the CDR3 is TGTGCCAGCAGTTACCTCCACTTAAGCGGGAGGGTTAGCACCGGGGAGCTGTTTTTT. Translating it yields CASSYLHLSGRVSTGELFF. Full variable domain (missing parts from reference TRBV28 and TRBJ2-2): DVKVTQSSRYLVKRTGEKVFLECVQDMDHENMFWYRQDPGLGLRLIYFSYDVKMKEKGDIPEGYSVSREKKERFSLILESASTNQTSMYLCASSYLHLSGRVSTGELFFGEGSRLTVL.

This chain connects TRBV27 to TRBJ2-2; 8 nucleotides match TRBD2. Per the germline V gene, CDR1 is MNHEY and CDR2 is SMNVEV (reference sequence). Losses at the gene ends were 6 bases for V and 5 bases for J; bases not matched to a gene: 8. The CDR3 runs to 15 residues. CDR3 loop: CASRKSGSGTGELFF. CDR3 DNA sequence: TGTGCCAGCAGAAAGAGCGGGAGCGGTACCGGGGAGCTGTTTTTT.